This TCR beta chain emerged from a study of cytomegalovirus exposure and HLA in healthy donors. PCR used 60 Vbeta primers and 13 Jbeta primers. Clones were sequenced by immunoSEQ multiplex PCR, and TCRdb holds only the in-frame ones, with some missing. This table holds 65,000 to 85,000 clones, 75% to 90% found once. When sampled, the donors appeared nominally healthy, though they likely had unrecorded immune exposures. Deletions cut 2 bases from V and 0 bases from J, with 11 bases between. CDR3 length: 15 amino acids. Germline V gene lookup returns CDR1 MNHNS and CDR2 SASEGT. The chain has TRBV6-1 and TRBJ2-7; TRBD1 is a possible D gene (6 bases). The sample was PBMCs. The sequence came from a woman aged 25-40 years in good health and CMV-seronegative. CDR3 loop: CASSESPDSSYEQYF. CDR3 bases: TGTGCCAGCAGTGAATCCCCGGACAGCTCCTACGAGCAGTACTTC.